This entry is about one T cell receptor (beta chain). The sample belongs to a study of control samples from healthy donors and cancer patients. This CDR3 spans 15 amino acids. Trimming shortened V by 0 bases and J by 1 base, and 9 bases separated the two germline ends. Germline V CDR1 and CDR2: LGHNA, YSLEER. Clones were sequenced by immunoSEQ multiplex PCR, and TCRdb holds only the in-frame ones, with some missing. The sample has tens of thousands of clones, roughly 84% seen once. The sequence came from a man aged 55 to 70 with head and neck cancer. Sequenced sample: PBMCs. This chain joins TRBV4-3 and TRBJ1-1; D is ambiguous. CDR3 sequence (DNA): TGCGCCAGCAGCCAAGAAGGGCAGTGGAACACTGAAGCTTTCTTT. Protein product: CASSQEGQWNTEAFF.